The entry below gives a single T cell receptor (beta chain) sequence along with its context. Its antigen is not known. These data belong to a study of blood T cells in healthy people across ages. Regarding the study as a whole: When set beside aged donors, long-lived donors presented more naive CD4+ cells and higher diversity.

For the second PCR, which ran for about 6 to 12 cycles, a sample-barcoded 5' primer and a J-beta primer mix were used. Each TCR beta cDNA got a 12-nucleotide random molecular identifier. There were at least 2.5 million CDR3-containing paired-end reads obtained from each sample. TCRdb passed the 5' RACE reads through MiXCR, listing each CDR3 protein once. The sample has over 1,500,000 distinct CDR3 sequences; around 50% are singletons. The germline gives CDR1 KGHDR, CDR2 SFDVKD. The trim removed 9 bases at V and 6 bases at J, leaving 10 bases unmatched. The CDR3 contains 14 residues. Input material: blood. The chain couples TRBV24-1 to TRBJ2-1, with 7 bases that match TRBD2. The sequence came from a woman between 40 and 55 years old in good health. In DNA form, the CDR3 reads TGTGCCACCGACCCCGGGGGGATCCTCAATGAGCAGTTCTTC. This codes for CATDPGGILNEQFF.